The 13 T cell receptor beta chains given below trace back to one sample, sequenced in a study of patients and donors after allogeneic stem cell transplantation (dated by TCRdb to 2018 to 2020). The library was built by means of RT-PCR. The sample was run on a NextSeq 550. TCRdb reanalyzed the raw reads on its own, using fastp at Q25 for trimming and MiXCR for clone calling, and kept in-frame beta chains. Duplicate CDR3 protein sequences are folded into a single record with the most common DNA and genes. Recorded for this sample are some 880,000 distinct CDR3 sequences; more than 15% of them occurred a single time. Of the sample, 5% to 6.5% falls within the top ten clones. Sequenced sample: blood, either unsorted or a sorted T cell fraction (not recorded which). Every receptor here comes from a human donor who was either an allogeneic HSCT recipient or a stem cell or donor lymphocyte infusion donor (not recorded which). It is not recorded whose cells these are; they may come from a transplant donor.

The V gene is TRBV2, the J gene TRBJ2-3; D is undetermined. V dropped 8 bases and J dropped 0 bases, with 12 bases sitting between them. The CDR3 length is 14 residues. Germline CDR1 and CDR2: SNHLY and FYNNEI. The CDR3 nucleotides are TGTGCCAGCTGGACGACGCCTAGCACAGATACGCAGTATTTT. Translated, it gives CASWTTPSTDTQYF.

This clonotype was observed a handful of times. A much larger clone lies one base from this, so it may be a read error. The chain employs TRBV25-1 and TRBJ1-1; D unresolved. Trimming stripped 4 bases from V and 3 bases from J, with 3 bases between. The germline CDR1 and CDR2 sequences are MGHDK and SYGVNS. The length of the CDR3 is 11 residues. The CDR3 protein is CASSAYTEAFF. In nucleotides, the CDR3 is TGTGCCAGCAGTGCGTACACTGAAGCTTTCTTT. Using reference TRBV25-1 and TRBJ1-1 for the parts outside the CDR3, the full variable domain is EADIYQTPRYLVIGTGKKITLECSQTMGHDKMYWYQQDPGMELHLIHYSYGVNSTEKGDLSSESTVSRIRTEHFPLTLESARPSHTSQYLCASSAYTEAFFGQGTRLTVV.

The gene calls are TRBV6-2 or TRBV6-3 and TRBJ2-5; TRBD2 agrees at 10 bases. CDR1 is MNHEY and CDR2 is SVGEGT in the germline V gene. This CDR3 has 20 amino acids. The ends lost 2 bases at V and 2 bases at J; junction bases unmatched: 17. CDR3 sequence reads: CASSYHHIPAGGGAQETQYF. The DNA for the CDR3 is TGTGCCAGCAGTTACCACCACATCCCAGCGGGAGGGGGGGCACAAGAGACCCAGTACTTC.

This clonotype has more than one count but fewer than ten. The genes are TRBV12-3 or TRBV12-4 and TRBJ1-5, with 9 bases fitting TRBD1. J lost 2 bases, V lost 6 bases, and 11 bases had no gene match. The CDR3 runs 17 residues. CDR3 nucleotide sequence: TGTGCCAGCAGCTCCAACCGACAGGGGGGAGGCAATCAGCCCCAGCATTTT. Its protein is CASSSNRQGGGNQPQHF.

This clonotype has more than one count but fewer than ten. V is TRBV5-5 and J is TRBJ1-5; D not resolved. V lost 1 base and J lost 1, with 9 bases in between. Germline V CDR1 and CDR2: SGHKS, YYEKEE (reference sequence). This CDR3 has 15 residues. The CDR3 DNA follows: TGTGCCAGCAGCTTGTATGAGGGAAGCAATCAGCCCCAGCATTTT. Amino acids: CASSLYEGSNQPQHF.

The chain joins TRBV7-9 to TRBJ1-5; TRBD1 aligns across 9 bases. With 5 bases clipped from V and 2 bases from J, the junction kept 7 bases outside the gene matches. This CDR3 has 16 amino acids. Germline V gives CDR1 SEHNR, CDR2 FQNEAQ (reference sequence). The CDR3 nucleotides read TGTGCCAGCAGCCTACTGACAGGGGGTGGCAATCAGCCCCAGCATTTT. Protein sequence: CASSLLTGGGNQPQHF.

This rearrangement joins TRBV4-3 to TRBJ2-1; the match to TRBD2 covers 13 bases. Germline CDR1 LGHNA, CDR2 YSLEER. This CDR3 comprises 16 residues. The V and J ends lost 4 bases and 5 bases, in that order; junction bases with no gene match: 5. CDR3 protein: CASSRLLAGGNNEQFF. Written as DNA, the CDR3 is TGCGCCAGCAGCCGCCTACTAGCGGGGGGGAACAATGAGCAGTTCTTC.

The chain carries TRBV30 and TRBJ2-6; a possible D gene is TRBD1 (6 bases). V lost 8 bases and J 2 bases, leaving 13 bases between the germline ends. Germline V CDR1 and CDR2: GTSNPN, SVGIG (reference sequence). The CDR3 has 14 amino acids. The CDR3 DNA reads TGTGCCACCTCAAACAGGGCTGGGGCCAACGTCCTGACTTTC. This translates into CATSNRAGANVLTF. Variable domain in full (rest from reference TRBV30 and TRBJ2-6): SQTIHQWPATLVQPVGSPLSLECTVEGTSNPNLYWYRQAAGRGLQLLFYSVGIGQISSEVPQNLSASRPQDRQFILSSKKLLLSDSGFYLCATSNRAGANVLTFGAGSRLTVL.

This clonotype was counted between two and nine times. The chain links TRBV28 to TRBJ2-7; weak D call: TRBD1 (5 bases). CDR1 is MDHEN, CDR2 SYDVKM, per germline. The ends were cut back, 6 bases at V and 3 bases at J, with 15 bases in the middle. CDR3 length equals 14 residues. CDR3 bases: TGTGCCAGCAGAAGGGGTCCCCCCTTCTACGAGCAGTACTTC. Its translation is CASRRGPPFYEQYF.

This clonotype was seen ten or more times. V and J are TRBV4-2 and TRBJ2-2; 9 bases are a match to TRBD1. Germline trimming cut 4 bases from V and 1 base from J; bases unmatched to any gene: 4. This CDR3 spans 16 amino acids. Germline assignment: CDR1 LGHNA and CDR2 YNFKEQ. As DNA, the CDR3 is TGTGCCAGCAGCCTCGAGACAGGGGGGAACACCGGGGAGCTGTTTTTT. It codes for CASSLETGGNTGELFF.

In this sample, this clonotype turned up a few times. This chain connects TRBV13 to TRBJ1-5, with D possibly matching TRBD1 (5 bases). From germline, CDR1 is PRHDT and CDR2 FYEKMQ (reference sequence). The V end lost 5 bases, the J end lost 7 bases, and 15 bases lay between the germline ends. The CDR3 consists of 14 residues. The CDR3 sequence is CASSEGGVRQPQHF. CDR3 sequence (DNA): TGTGCCAGCAGCGAAGGAGGGGTTAGGCAGCCCCAGCATTTT.

The gene calls are TRBV7-9 and TRBJ2-5; no reliable D call. This CDR3 has 14 amino acids. The germline V gene encodes CDR1 SEHNR and CDR2 FQNEAQ (reference sequence). V was pared by 4 bases and J by 1 base, with 10 bases between. The DNA for the CDR3 is TGTGCCAGCAGCTCTGACGTTCTCCAAGAGACCCAGTACTTC. It is translated as CASSSDVLQETQYF. Full variable domain (outside the CDR3, taken from reference TRBV7-9 and TRBJ2-5): DTGVSQNPRHKITKRGQNVTFRCDPISEHNRLYWYRQTLGQGPEFLTYFQNEAQLEKSRLLSDRFSAERPKGSFSTLEIQRTEQGDSAMYLCASSSDVLQETQYFGPGTRLLVL.

This clonotype was observed a few times. The chain combines TRBV7-9 with TRBJ2-3, with 7 bases matching TRBD1. CDR1 and CDR2 (germline): SEHNR, FQNEAQ (reference sequence). V shed 4 bases and J 2 bases; nucleotides not matched to a gene: 6. This CDR3 comprises 15 residues. CDR3 sequence reads: CASSSRDSYTDTQYF. DNA of the CDR3: TGTGCCAGCAGCTCGAGGGACAGTTACACAGATACGCAGTATTTT. Looking up the rest from reference TRBV7-9 and TRBJ2-3 gives the full variable domain: DTGVSQNPRHKITKRGQNVTFRCDPISEHNRLYWYRQTLGQGPEFLTYFQNEAQLEKSRLLSDRFSAERPKGSFSTLEIQRTEQGDSAMYLCASSSRDSYTDTQYFGPGTRLTVL.